This is a list of T cell receptor beta chains from one sample in a study of tumor and adjacent non-tumor tissue in lung cancer. Each CDR3 protein gets one entry after TCRdb re-called the multiplex PCR reads with MiXCR. Among 100,000 to 150,000 distinct CDR3 sequences listed, 66% were seen once. The material sequenced was lung tumor tissue. All receptors derive from a man aged 30-40 years with non-small cell lung cancer. CDR3s include the opening cysteine and the closing phenylalanine or tryptophan. Fields, in order: clone size, J gene, V gene, CDR3 length, D gene, CDR3 DNA, CDR3 protein. D genes are given only for firm matches. Size tells how often a clone was seen (once, few, many) or the class of an expanded clone, and some rows leave it out.

>once|TRBJ2-5|TRBV11-3|14|.
TGTGCCAGCAGCCTCTGGACTGAACAAGAGACCCGGTACTTC
CASSLWTEQETRYF
>.|TRBJ2-3|TRBV4-3|19|.
TGCGCCAGCAGCCAAGAATCTGCCGGGAGATCTACGGGCTCAGATACGCAGTATTTT
CASSQESAGRSTGSDTQYF
>few|TRBJ2-1|TRBV11-1|13|.
TGTGCCAGCCGACAGACAGCCCCCAAAGAGCAATTCTTC
CASRQTAPKEQFF
>many|TRBJ2-7|TRBV4-2|15|.
TGTGCCAGCAGCCGGGGTCCTGGGTATTTGGGGGAGCAGTACTTC
CASSRGPGYLGEQYF
>many|TRBJ2-1|TRBV12-5|15|TRBD2
TGTGCTAGTGGTTTGCTGAGCGGGATCGACAATGAGCAGTTCTTC
CASGLLSGIDNEQFF
>.|TRBJ1-1|TRBV11-3|15|.
TGTGCCAGCAGCATCGCGACGGGGAAGGACACTGAAGCTTTCTTT
CASSIATGKDTEAFF
>.|TRBJ1-1|TRBV11-1|15|.
TGTGCCAGCAACTCGACCCGGACGGTGAACACTGAAGCTTTCTTT
CASNSTRTVNTEAFF
>.|TRBJ2-7|TRBV11-2|15|.
TGTGCCAGCAGTAGGAAATATGGGAGCAACTACGAGCAATACTTC
CASSRKYGSNYEQYF
>.|TRBJ1-2|TRBV4-1|18|.
.
CANSQDSTGTRSLYGCTF
>few|TRBJ1-6|TRBV4-1|15|.
TGCGCCAGCAGCCTACGCGACGGGAATAATTCACCCCTCCACTTT
CASSLRDGNNSPLHF
>.|TRBJ1-5|TRBV10-3|16|.
TGTGCTATCCTACCCCCGGGAGGAGGCGGCTATCAGCCCCAGCATTTT
CAILPPGGGGYQPQHF
>.|TRBJ2-7|TRBV11-2|14|TRBD1
TGTGCCAGCAGCATCAACAGGGGGTCTTGGGAGCAGTACTTC
CASSINRGSWEQYF
>.|TRBJ1-1|TRBV11-1|15|.
TGTGTCAGCAGCTTATTCCGTGACAGGAACACTGAAGCTTTCTTT
CVSSLFRDRNTEAFF
>.|TRBJ2-5|TRBV4-2|14|TRBD2
TGTGCCAGCAGCCAAGAAGGGACTACAGAGACCCAGTACTTC
CASSQEGTTETQYF
>.|TRBJ2-5|TRBV11-2|13|.
TGTGCCAGCAGCGGAGAACATAAGGAGACCCAATACTTC
CASSGEHKETQYF
>.|TRBJ2-2|TRBV5-1|13|.
TGCGCCAGCAGCTTGGCTCACACCGGGGAGCTGTTTTTT
CASSLAHTGELFF
>.|TRBJ2-5|TRBV12-5|14|.
TGTGCTAGTGGTTTGGGACGTACCCAAGAGTCCCAGTACTTC
CASGLGRTQESQYF
>.|TRBJ1-5|TRBV4-2|15|.
TGTGCCAGCCGCCAAGATGCGCCATGGAATCAGCCCCAGCATTTT
CASRQDAPWNQPQHF
>many|TRBJ1-1|TRBV20-1|15|.
TGCAGTGCTAGGATGTTCGGGGAGGGGGACACTGAAGCTTTCTTT
CSARMFGEGDTEAFF
>.|TRBJ2-1|TRBV11-2|15|.
TGTGTCAGCATCGATCTAGCGACAGCATACAATGAGCAGTTCTTC
CVSIDLATAYNEQFF
>many|TRBJ1-1|TRBV30|15|TRBD1
TGTGCCTGGAGTGTACGTGACAGGGGAGGCACTGAAGCTTTCTTT
CAWSVRDRGGTEAFF
>.|TRBJ2-2|TRBV12-3/TRBV12-4|15|TRBD2
TGTGTCAGCATCCGAGCGGGGTCGGACACCGGGGAGCTGTTTTTT
CVSIRAGSDTGELFF
>many|TRBJ2-4|TRBV6-2/TRBV6-3|16|TRBD1
TGTGCCAGCATGGGACAGGGGAGATGGGTACGGAACATTCAGTACTTC
CASMGQGRWVRNIQYF
>many|TRBJ2-3|TRBV6-1|13|.
TGTGCCAGCAGTGAGACTGTCGCAGATACGCAGTATTTT
CASSETVADTQYF
>.|TRBJ1-1|TRBV12-3/TRBV12-4|12|.
.
CASSFLAGEASF
>.|TRBJ1-2|TRBV20-1|13|.
TGCAGTGCTAGGCAGCCTGGGGGCTATTGCTACACCTTC
CSARQPGGYCYTF
>few|TRBJ2-3|TRBV5-6|15|TRBD2
TGTGCCAGCAGCTTAACGGGGGGGCCGACAGATATGCAGTATTTT
CASSLTGGPTDMQYF
>many|TRBJ2-3|TRBV10-2|15|.
TGCGCCAGCAGTGGGGTAGCGGCCCTCACAGATACGCAGTATTTT
CASSGVAALTDTQYF